This TCR beta chain was captured in a study of T cell responses to AZD1222 COVID-19 vaccine. V shed 5 bases, J shed 8 bases, and the junction held 6 bases outside the gene matches. CDR1 and CDR2 from the germline V gene are MGHRA and YSYEKL. The CDR3 is made up of 14 amino acids. Method: immunoSEQ multiplex PCR; TCRdb's copy keeps in-frame clones and lacks some. The profile shows around 100,000 clones, more than 75% of them singletons. Study conclusions and caveats: Along spike, vaccine-associated CD4 TCRs were found throughout, with dominance at 160-218 and 743-854. With two AZD1222 doses given, Spike-specific TCR breadth and depth both rose. Repertoire samples came only from after the peak T cell response.

Details on this clone: As yet, its antigen is unknown.

The sequenced sample was peripheral blood, obtained 28 days after the second dose of the MenACWY control vaccine. This TCR derives from an adult who received the MenACWY meningococcal vaccine as a control. V and J are TRBV4-1 and TRBJ1-4; 9 bases map to TRBD1. The CDR3 sequence: CASSKRQGEEKLFF. Here the CDR3 DNA reads TGCGCCAGCAGCAAAAGACAGGGGGAGGAAAAACTGTTTTTT.